The T cell receptor beta chain under discussion was sequenced for a study of CXCR3-negative and CXCR3-positive naive CD8 T cells. Turning to the study itself: About 135 million TRB reads in total, about 1.5 +/- 0.3 million per library. The study's findings and limits: Each naive subset displayed comparably high diversity, whereas memory CD8+ cells displayed much lower diversity. Fresh PBMCs went into most assays, and CXCR3 expression partly declined after cryopreservation. When CXCR3-positive naive cells were set against CXCR3-negative naive cells, the former had more hydrophobic TRB CDR3s.

Comments on this clonotype: What it binds is not known.

The libraries of TRB cDNA were constructed through 5' RACE using UMI labels. From the 5' RACE reads, TCRdb lists one entry per CDR3 protein and no DNA. This sample carries approximately 6,700 distinct CDR3 sequences, with around 1.3% going to the ten biggest clones. Per the germline V gene, CDR1 is LNHDA and CDR2 is SQIVND (reference sequence). CDR3 length: 13 amino acids. This chain links TRBV19 with TRBJ1-2. This TCR derives from a human donor in good health. Some clones in this sample may be carry-over from other donors' samples. Sequencing was performed on naive CXCR3- CD8+ T cells from blood. Subset described: CD45RO-CCR7+CD27+CD95- naive CD8+ T cells lacking CXCR3 (TNR3-). The CDR3 sequence: CASSISAATGYTF. The whole variable domain, remainder taken from reference TRBV19 and TRBJ1-2, is DGGITQSPKYLFRKEGQNVTLSCEQNLNHDAMYWYRQDPGQGLRLIYYSQIVNDFQKGDIAEGYSVSREKKESFPLTVTSAQKNPTAFYLCASSISAATGYTFGSGTRLTVV.